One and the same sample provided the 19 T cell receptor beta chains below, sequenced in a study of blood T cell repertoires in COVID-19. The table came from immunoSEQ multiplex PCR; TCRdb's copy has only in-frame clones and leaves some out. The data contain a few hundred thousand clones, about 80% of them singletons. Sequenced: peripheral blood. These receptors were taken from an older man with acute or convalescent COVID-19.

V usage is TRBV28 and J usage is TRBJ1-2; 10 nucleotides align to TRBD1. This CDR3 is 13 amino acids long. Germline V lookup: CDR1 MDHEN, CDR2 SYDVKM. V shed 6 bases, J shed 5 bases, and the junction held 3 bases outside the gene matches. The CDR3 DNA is TGTGCCAGCAGAAGGACAGGGGGATATGGCTACACCTTC. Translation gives CASRRTGGYGYTF.

The CDR3 loop reads CASSQERAAKNIQYF. The CDR3 region has the DNA TGTGCCAGCAGCCAAGAGAGGGCAGCCAAAAACATTCAGTACTTC. The chain uses TRBV3-1 (or the pseudogene TRBV3-2) and TRBJ2-4; D perhaps matches TRBD2 (5 bases). Germline V gene data show CDR1 as LGHDT and CDR2 as YNNKEL (reference sequence). Between the trimmed V and J ends, which lost 0 bases and 0 bases, there was a span of 6 bases. CDR3 length: 15 residues.

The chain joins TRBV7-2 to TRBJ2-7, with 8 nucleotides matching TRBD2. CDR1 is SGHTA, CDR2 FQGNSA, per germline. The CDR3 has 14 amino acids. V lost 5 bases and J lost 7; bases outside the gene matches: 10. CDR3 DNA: TGTGCCAGCAGCCCCCGGGGGGGGGCGCGGGAGCAGTACTTC. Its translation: CASSPRGGAREQYF. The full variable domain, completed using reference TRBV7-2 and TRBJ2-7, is GAGVSQSPSNKVTEKGKDVELRCDPISGHTALYWYRQSLGQGLEFLIYFQGNSAPDKSGLPSDRFSAERTGGSVSTLTIQRTQQEDSAVYLCASSPRGGAREQYFGPGTRLTVT.

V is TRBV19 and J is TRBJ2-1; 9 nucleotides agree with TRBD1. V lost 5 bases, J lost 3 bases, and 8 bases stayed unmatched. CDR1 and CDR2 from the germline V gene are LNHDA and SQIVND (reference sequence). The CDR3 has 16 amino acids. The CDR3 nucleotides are TGTGCCAGTAGTTCCCCAACAGGGGGCCACTACAATGAGCAGTTCTTC. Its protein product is CASSSPTGGHYNEQFF.

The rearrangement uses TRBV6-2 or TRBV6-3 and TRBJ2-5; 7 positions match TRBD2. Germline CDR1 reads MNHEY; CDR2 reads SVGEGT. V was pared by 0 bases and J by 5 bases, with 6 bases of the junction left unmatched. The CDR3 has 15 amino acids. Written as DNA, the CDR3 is TGTGCCAGCAGTTACTCTGGGCGGGAGACGGAGACCCAGTACTTC. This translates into CASSYSGRETETQYF.

The chain's CDR3 is CASSPLLAGGSYEQYF. CDR3 in DNA: TGCGCCAGCAGCCCCCTACTAGCGGGGGGGTCCTACGAGCAGTACTTC. The chain recombines TRBV5-1 with TRBJ2-7; 13 bases line up with TRBD2. The CDR3 has 16 residues. V was clipped by 4 bases and J by 1 base; unmatched bases: 5. Germline CDR1 is SGHRS and CDR2 is YFSETQ.

CDR3: CATAGWRGSTDTQYF. DNA of the CDR3: TGTGCTACAGCCGGGTGGAGGGGAAGCACAGATACGCAGTATTTT. This chain links TRBV28 with TRBJ2-3; D may be TRBD2 (6 bases). CDR3 length: 15 residues. The germline gives CDR1 MDHEN, CDR2 SYDVKM.

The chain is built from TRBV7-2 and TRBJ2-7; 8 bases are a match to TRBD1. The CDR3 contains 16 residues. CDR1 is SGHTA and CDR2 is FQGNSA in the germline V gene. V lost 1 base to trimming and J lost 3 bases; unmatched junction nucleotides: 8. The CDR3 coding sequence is TGTGCCAGCAGCTTAGGGCCCGGGACAGGACGCTACGAGCAGTACTTC. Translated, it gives CASSLGPGTGRYEQYF.

Here the CDR3 reads CASSPDRANYGYTF. In nucleotides, the CDR3 is TGTGCCAGCAGTCCTGACAGAGCTAACTATGGCTACACCTTC. The chain links TRBV6-4 to TRBJ1-2; D perhaps matches TRBD1 (5 bases). Trimming left V 5 bases short and J 0 bases short, with 10 bases between. The CDR3 is 14 residues long. CDR1 is MRHNA, CDR2 SNTAGT, per germline.

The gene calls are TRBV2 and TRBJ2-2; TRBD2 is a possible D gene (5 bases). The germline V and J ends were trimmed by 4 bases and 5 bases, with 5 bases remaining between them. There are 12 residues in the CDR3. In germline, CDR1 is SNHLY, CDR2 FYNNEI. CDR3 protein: CASSGTTGELFF. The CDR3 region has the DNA TGTGCCAGCAGTGGGACTACCGGGGAGCTGTTTTTT.

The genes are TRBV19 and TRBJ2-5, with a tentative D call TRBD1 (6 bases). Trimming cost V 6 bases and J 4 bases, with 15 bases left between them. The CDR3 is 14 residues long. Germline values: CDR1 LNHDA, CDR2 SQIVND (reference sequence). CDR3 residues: CASSSKGVAETQYF. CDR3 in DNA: TGTGCCAGTAGCTCCAAGGGGGTGGCAGAGACCCAGTACTTC.

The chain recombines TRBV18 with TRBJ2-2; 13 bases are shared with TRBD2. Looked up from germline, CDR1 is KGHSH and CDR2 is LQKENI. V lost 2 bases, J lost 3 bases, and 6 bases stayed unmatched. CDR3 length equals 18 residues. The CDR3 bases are TGTGCCAGCTCACCATTTCAAGGACTAGCGGGAGACACCGGGGAGCTGTTTTTT. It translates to CASSPFQGLAGDTGELFF.

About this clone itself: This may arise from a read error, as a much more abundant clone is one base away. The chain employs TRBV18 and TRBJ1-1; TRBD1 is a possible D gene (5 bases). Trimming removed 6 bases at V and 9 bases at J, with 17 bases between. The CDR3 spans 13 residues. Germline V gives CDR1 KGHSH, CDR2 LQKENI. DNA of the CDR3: TGTGCCAGCTCGCGGACACCACACAATAAAGCTTTCTTT. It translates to CASSRTPHNKAFF.

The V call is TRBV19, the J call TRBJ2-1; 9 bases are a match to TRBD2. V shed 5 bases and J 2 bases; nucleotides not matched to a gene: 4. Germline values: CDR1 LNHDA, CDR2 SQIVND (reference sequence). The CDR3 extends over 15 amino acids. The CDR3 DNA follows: TGTGCCAGTAGTGTGCGCGGGGGGGCCTACAATGAGCAGTTCTTC. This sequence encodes CASSVRGGAYNEQFF.

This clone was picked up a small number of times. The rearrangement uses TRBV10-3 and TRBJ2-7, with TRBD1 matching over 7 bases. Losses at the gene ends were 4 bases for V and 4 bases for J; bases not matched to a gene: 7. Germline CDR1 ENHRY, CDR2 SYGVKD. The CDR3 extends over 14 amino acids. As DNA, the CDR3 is TGTGCCATCAGTGCAGGGGACAGCCTATACGAGCAGTACTTC. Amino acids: CAISAGDSLYEQYF.

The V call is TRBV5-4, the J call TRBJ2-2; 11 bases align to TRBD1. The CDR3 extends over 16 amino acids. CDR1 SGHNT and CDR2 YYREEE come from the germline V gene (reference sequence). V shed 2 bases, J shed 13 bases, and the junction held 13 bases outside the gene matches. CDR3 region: CASSFIGGQGAPLLFF. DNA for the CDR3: TGTGCCAGCAGCTTTATCGGCGGACAGGGGGCACCCCTGCTGTTTTTT.

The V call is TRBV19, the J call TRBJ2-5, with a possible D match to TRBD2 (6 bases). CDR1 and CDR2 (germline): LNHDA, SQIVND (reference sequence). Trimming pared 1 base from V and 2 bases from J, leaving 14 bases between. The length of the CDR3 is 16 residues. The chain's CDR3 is CASSIVGGRGQETQYF. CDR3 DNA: TGTGCCAGTAGTATAGTGGGGGGACGGGGGCAAGAGACCCAGTACTTC.

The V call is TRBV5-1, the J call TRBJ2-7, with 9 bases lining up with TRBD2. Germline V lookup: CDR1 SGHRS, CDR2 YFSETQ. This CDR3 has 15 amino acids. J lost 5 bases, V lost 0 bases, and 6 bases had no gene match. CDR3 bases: TGCGCCAGCAGCTTGGATAGCGGGAGTTTTGACGAGCAGTACTTC. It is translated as CASSLDSGSFDEQYF. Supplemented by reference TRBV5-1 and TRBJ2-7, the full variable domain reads KAGVTQTPRYLIKTRGQQVTLSCSPISGHRSVSWYQQTPGQGLQFLFEYFSETQRNKGNFPGRFSGRQFSNSRSEMNVSTLELGDSALYLCASSLDSGSFDEQYFGPGTRLTVT.

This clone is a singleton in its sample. The CDR3 region has the DNA TGTGCCAGCAGCCAAGAGATGCAGGGTCAAGAAAAACTGTTTTTT. Translating it yields CASSQEMQGQEKLFF. This chain uses TRBV3-1 (or the pseudogene TRBV3-2) with TRBJ1-4; tentatively, D is TRBD1 (5 bases). Germline V gene sequence: CDR1 LGHDT, CDR2 YNNKEL (reference sequence). The germline V and J ends were trimmed by 0 bases and 8 bases, with 13 bases remaining between them. The CDR3 is made up of 15 amino acids.